This T cell receptor (beta chain) was sequenced for a study of cytomegalovirus exposure and HLA in healthy donors. The PCR had 60 Vbeta and 13 Jbeta primers. Clones were sequenced by immunoSEQ multiplex PCR, and TCRdb holds only the in-frame ones, with some missing. The sample consists of about 140,000 clones, roughly 80% of them appearing once. Trimming removed 6 bases at V and 7 bases at J, with 12 bases between. The CDR3 covers 11 residues. Germline CDR1 reads DFQATT; CDR2 reads SNEGSKA (reference sequence). The V gene is TRBV20-1, the J gene TRBJ1-1; D is unresolved. This TCR was sampled from a female donor in good health and CMV-seronegative. Sequencing was performed on PBMCs. As DNA, the CDR3 is TGCAGTGCCCTAGGAGTCAGTGAAGCTTTCTTT. This sequence encodes CSALGVSEAFF.